This T cell receptor beta chain was obtained from a study of blood T cell repertoires in COVID-19. Study overall: The analysed material was cDNA or gDNA that came from T cells, B-cell-depleted T cells, or PBMCs.

This CDR3 has 12 amino acids. As regards this clone: At one boundary the junction diverges from the germline segment, which might be a read error.

Individuals drawn from about 26 US areas were about 18 to 90 years old. All recovered Cohort 3 donors got two negative PCRs, got clearance, or saw symptom resolution. Profiling relied on immunoSEQ multiplex PCR, and the TCRdb table lists in-frame clones only, not all of them. The repertoire holds fewer than 200,000 clones, with roughly 83% as singletons. The TCR comes from a woman aged 45-60 years who had recovered from COVID-19. Sample: PBMCs or T cells enriched from blood (not recorded which). The V and J genes are TRBV12-3 or TRBV12-4 and TRBJ1-1, with 12 bases that match TRBD1. This chain's CDR3 is CASRRGQGALDF. In DNA form, the CDR3 reads TGTGCCAGCAGGAGGGGACAGGGGGCGCTGGACTTT.